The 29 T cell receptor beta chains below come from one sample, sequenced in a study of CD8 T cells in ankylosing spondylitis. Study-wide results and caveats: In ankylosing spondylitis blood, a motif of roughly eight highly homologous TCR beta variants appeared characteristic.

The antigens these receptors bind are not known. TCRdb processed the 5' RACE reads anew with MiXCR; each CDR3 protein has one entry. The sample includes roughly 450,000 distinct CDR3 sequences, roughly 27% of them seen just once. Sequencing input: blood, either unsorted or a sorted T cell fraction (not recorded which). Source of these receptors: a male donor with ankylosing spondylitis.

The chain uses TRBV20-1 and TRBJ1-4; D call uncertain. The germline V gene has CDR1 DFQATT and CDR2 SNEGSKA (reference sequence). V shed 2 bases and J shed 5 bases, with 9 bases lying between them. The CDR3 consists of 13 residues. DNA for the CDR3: TGCAGTGCTAGAAGGGCCTACAATGAAAAACTGTTTTTT. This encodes CSARRAYNEKLFF.

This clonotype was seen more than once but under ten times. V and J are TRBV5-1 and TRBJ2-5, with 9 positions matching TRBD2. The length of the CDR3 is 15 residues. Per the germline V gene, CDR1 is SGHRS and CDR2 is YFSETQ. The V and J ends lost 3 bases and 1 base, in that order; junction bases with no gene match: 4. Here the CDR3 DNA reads TGCGCCAGCAGCTCAGTAGCGGGAGCCCAAGAGACCCAGTACTTC. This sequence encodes CASSSVAGAQETQYF.

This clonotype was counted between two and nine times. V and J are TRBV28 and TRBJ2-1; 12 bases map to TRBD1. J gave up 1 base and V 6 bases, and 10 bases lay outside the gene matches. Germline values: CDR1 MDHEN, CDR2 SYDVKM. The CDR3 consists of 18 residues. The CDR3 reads CASRPGQGALGSYNEQFF. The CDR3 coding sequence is TGTGCCAGCAGACCGGGACAGGGGGCTCTAGGGTCCTACAATGAGCAGTTCTTC.

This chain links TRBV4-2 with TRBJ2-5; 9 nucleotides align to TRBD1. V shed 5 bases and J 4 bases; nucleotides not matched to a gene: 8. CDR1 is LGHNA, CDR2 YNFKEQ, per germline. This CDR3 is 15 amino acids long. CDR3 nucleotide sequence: TGTGCCAGCAGCGCCTCACAGGGGGCTATAGAGACCCAGTACTTC. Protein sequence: CASSASQGAIETQYF.

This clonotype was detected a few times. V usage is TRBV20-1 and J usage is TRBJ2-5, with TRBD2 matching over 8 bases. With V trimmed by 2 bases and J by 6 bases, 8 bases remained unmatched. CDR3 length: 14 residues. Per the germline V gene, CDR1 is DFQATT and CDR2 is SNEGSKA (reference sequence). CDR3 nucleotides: TGCAGTGCTAGACAGCGGGAGAATGAAAAGACCCAGTACTTC. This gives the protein CSARQRENEKTQYF.

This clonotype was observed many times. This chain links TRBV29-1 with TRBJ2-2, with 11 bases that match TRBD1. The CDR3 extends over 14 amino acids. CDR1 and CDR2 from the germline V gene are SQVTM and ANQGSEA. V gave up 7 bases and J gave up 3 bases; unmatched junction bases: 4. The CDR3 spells CSGTGGLDTGELFF. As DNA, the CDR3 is TGCAGCGGGACAGGGGGCCTGGACACCGGGGAGCTGTTTTTT.

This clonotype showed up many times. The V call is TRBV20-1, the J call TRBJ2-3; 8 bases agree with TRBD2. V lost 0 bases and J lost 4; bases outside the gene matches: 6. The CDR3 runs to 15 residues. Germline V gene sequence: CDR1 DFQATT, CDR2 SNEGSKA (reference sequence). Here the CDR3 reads CSARDSSGSPDTQYF. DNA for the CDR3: TGCAGTGCTAGAGATTCGAGCGGGAGTCCAGATACGCAGTATTTT.

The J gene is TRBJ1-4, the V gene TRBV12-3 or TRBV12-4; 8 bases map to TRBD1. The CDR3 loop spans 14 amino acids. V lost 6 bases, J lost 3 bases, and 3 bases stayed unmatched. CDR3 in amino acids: CASSRDRPNEKLFF. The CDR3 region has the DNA TGTGCCAGCAGCCGGGACAGGCCTAATGAAAAACTGTTTTTT.

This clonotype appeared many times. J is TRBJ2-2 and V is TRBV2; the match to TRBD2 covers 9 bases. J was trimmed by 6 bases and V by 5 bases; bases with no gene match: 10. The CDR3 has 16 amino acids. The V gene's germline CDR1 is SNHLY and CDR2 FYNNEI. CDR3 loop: CASSPLAGEAPGELFF. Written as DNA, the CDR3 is TGTGCCAGCAGTCCCTTAGCGGGAGAAGCACCCGGGGAGCTGTTTTTT. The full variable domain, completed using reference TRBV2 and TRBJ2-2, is EPEVTQTPSHQVTQMGQEVILRCVPISNHLYFYWYRQILGQKVEFLVSFYNNEISEKSEIFDDQFSVERPDGSNFTLKIRSTKLEDSAMYFCASSPLAGEAPGELFFGEGSRLTVL.

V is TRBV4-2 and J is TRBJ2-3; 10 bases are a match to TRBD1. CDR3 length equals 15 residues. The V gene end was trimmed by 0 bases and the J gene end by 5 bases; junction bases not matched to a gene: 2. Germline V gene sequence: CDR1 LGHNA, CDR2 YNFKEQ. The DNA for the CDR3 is TGTGCCAGCAGCCAAGATAGGACAGGGGGAGATACGCAGTATTTT. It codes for CASSQDRTGGDTQYF.

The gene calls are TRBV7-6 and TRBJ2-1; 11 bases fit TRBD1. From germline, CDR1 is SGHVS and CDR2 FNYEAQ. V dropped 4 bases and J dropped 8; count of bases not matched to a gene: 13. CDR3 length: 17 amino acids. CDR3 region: CASSSGTGGFGSDEQFF. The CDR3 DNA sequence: TGTGCCAGCAGCTCCGGGACAGGGGGTTTTGGTAGCGATGAGCAGTTCTTC.

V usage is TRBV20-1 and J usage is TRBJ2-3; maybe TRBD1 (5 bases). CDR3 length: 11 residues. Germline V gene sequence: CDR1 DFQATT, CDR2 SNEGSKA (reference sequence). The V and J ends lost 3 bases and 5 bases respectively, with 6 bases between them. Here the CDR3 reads CSASREDTQYF. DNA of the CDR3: TGCAGTGCTAGCAGGGAAGATACGCAGTATTTT.

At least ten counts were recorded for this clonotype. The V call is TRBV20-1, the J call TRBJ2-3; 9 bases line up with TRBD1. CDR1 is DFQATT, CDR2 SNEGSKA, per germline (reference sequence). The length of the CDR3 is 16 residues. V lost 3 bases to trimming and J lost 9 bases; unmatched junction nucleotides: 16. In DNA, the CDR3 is TGCAGTGCTAGCCTTGACAGGGGGGTACAGGTGGGGACGCAGTATTTT. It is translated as CSASLDRGVQVGTQYF.

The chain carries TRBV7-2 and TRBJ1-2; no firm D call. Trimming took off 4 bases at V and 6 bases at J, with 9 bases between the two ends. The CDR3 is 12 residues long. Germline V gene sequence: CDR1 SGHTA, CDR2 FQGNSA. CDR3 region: CASSSFSNGYTF. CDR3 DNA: TGTGCCAGCAGCTCTTTTAGCAATGGCTACACCTTC.

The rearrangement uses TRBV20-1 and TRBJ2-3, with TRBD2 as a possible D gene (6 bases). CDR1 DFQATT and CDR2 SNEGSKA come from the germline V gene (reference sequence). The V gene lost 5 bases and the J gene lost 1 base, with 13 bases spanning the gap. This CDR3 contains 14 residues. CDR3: CSAPGSDGTDTQYF. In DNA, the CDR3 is TGCAGTGCTCCCGGGAGTGACGGCACAGATACGCAGTATTTT.

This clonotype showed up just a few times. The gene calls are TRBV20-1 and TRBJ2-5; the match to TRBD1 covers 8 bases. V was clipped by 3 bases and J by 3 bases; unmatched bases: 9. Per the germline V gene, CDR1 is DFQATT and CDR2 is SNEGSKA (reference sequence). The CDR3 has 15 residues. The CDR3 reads CSASPMTGVKETQYF. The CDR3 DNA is TGCAGTGCTAGTCCTATGACAGGGGTAAAAGAGACCCAGTACTTC.

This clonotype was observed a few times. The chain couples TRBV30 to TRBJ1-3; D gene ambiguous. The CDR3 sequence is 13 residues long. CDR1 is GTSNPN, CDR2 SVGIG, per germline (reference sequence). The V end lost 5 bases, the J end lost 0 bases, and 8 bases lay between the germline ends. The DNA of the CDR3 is TGTGCCTGGGCGACGGACTCTGGAAACACCATATATTTT. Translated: CAWATDSGNTIYF. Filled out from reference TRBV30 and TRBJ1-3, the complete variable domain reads SQTIHQWPATLVQPVGSPLSLECTVEGTSNPNLYWYRQAAGRGLQLLFYSVGIGQISSEVPQNLSASRPQDRQFILSSKKLLLSDSGFYLCAWATDSGNTIYFGEGSWLTVV.

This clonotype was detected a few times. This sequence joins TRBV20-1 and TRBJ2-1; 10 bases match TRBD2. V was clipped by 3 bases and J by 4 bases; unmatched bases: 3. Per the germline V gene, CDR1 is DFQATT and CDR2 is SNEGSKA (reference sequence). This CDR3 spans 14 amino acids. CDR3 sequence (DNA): TGCAGTGCTAGTAGGACTAGCGGATACAATGAGCAGTTCTTC. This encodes CSASRTSGYNEQFF.

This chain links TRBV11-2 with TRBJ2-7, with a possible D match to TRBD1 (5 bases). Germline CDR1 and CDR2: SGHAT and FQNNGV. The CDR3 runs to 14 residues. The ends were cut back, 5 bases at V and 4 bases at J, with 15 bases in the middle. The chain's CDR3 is CASSRTGAHYEQYF. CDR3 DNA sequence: TGTGCCAGCAGCCGTACAGGAGCCCATTACGAGCAGTACTTC.

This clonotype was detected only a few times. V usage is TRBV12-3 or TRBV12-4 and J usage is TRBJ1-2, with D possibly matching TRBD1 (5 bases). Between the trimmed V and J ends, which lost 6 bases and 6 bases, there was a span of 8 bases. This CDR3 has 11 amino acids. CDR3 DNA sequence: TGTGCCAGCAGCCGGGGCGATGGCTACACCTTC. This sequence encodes CASSRGDGYTF.

CDR3 amino acids: CASSLAREIYNEQFF. CDR3 DNA sequence: TGTGCCAGCAGTTTGGCCAGGGAGATTTACAATGAGCAGTTCTTC. This chain connects TRBV27 to TRBJ2-1; D possibly uses TRBD1 or TRBD2 (5 bases each). From germline, CDR1 is MNHEY and CDR2 SMNVEV (reference sequence). This CDR3 is built from 15 residues. V lost 3 bases and J 4 bases, leaving 13 bases between the germline ends.

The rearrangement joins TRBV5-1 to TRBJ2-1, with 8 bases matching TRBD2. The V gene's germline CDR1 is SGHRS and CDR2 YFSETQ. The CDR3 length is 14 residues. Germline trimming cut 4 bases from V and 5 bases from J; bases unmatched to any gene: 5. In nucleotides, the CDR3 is TGCGCCAGCAGCGGGGGACTAGGTAACAATGAGCAGTTCTTC. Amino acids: CASSGGLGNNEQFF.

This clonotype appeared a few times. The CDR3 loop is CSVGVSQWETQYF. As DNA, the CDR3 is TGCAGCGTTGGCGTTAGCCAATGGGAGACCCAGTACTTC. The rearrangement links TRBV29-1 to TRBJ2-5; D is unresolved. Germline lookup yields CDR1 SQVTM and CDR2 ANQGSEA. The CDR3 spans 13 residues. V lost 4 bases to trimming and J lost 5 bases, with 14 bases between them.

CDR3: CASSRETKGVSGANVLTF. The CDR3 DNA reads TGTGCCAGCAGCCGAGAGACCAAGGGCGTGTCTGGGGCCAACGTCCTGACTTTC. The V and J genes are TRBV3-1 and TRBJ2-6, with no clear D. The CDR3 length is 18 residues. CDR1 is LGHDT, CDR2 YNNKEL, per germline (reference sequence). V was trimmed by 4 bases and J by 1 base, leaving 17 bases between them.

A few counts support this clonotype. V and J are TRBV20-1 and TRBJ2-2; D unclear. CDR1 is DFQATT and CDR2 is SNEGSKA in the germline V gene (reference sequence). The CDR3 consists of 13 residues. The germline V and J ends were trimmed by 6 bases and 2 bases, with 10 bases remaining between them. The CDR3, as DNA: TGCAGTGCACACGGTGTCAACACCGGGGAGCTGTTTTTT. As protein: CSAHGVNTGELFF.

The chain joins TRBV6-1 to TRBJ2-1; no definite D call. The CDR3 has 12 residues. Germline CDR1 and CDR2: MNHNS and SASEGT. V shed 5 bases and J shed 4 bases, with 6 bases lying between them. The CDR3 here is CASSPGYNEQFF. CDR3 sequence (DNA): TGTGCCAGCAGTCCCGGGTACAATGAGCAGTTCTTC.

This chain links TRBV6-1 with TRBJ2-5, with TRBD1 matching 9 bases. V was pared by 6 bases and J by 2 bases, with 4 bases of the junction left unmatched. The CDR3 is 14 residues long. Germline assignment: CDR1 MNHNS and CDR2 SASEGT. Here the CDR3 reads CASSSGTGQETQYF. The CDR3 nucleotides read TGTGCCAGCAGCTCCGGGACAGGGCAAGAGACCCAGTACTTC.

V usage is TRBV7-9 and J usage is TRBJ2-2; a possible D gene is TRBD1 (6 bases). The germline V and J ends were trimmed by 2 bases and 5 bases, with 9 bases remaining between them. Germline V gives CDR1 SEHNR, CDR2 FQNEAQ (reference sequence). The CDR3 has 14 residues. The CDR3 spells CASSLTGLTGELFF. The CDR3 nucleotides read TGTGCCAGCAGCTTAACAGGGTTGACCGGGGAGCTGTTTTTT.

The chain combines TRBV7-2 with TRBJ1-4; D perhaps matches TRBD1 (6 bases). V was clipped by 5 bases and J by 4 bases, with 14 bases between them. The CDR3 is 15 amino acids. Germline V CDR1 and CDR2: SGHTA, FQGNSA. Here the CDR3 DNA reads TGTGCCAGCAGCAAGGGGGGCAGTAGTAATGAAAAACTGTTTTTT. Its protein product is CASSKGGSSNEKLFF.